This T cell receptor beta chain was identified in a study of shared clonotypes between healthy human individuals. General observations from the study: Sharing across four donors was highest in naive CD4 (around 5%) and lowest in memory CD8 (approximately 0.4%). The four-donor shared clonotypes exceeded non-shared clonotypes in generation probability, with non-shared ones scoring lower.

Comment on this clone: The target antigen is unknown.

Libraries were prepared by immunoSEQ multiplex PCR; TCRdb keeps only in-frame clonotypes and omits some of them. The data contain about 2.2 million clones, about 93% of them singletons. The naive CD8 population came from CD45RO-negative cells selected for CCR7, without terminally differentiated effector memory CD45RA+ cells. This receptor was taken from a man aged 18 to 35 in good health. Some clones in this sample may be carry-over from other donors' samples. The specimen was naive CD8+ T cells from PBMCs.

CDR3 sequence (DNA): TGTGCCAGCAGTTTTTTAGGACAGGGCTACTATGGCTACACCTTC. It codes for CASSFLGQGYYGYTF. This rearrangement joins TRBV28 to TRBJ1-2; 8 bases map to TRBD1. The CDR3 spans 15 residues. Trimming took 3 bases from V and 3 from J; bases not matched to a gene: 6. CDR1 and CDR2 (germline): MDHEN, SYDVKM.